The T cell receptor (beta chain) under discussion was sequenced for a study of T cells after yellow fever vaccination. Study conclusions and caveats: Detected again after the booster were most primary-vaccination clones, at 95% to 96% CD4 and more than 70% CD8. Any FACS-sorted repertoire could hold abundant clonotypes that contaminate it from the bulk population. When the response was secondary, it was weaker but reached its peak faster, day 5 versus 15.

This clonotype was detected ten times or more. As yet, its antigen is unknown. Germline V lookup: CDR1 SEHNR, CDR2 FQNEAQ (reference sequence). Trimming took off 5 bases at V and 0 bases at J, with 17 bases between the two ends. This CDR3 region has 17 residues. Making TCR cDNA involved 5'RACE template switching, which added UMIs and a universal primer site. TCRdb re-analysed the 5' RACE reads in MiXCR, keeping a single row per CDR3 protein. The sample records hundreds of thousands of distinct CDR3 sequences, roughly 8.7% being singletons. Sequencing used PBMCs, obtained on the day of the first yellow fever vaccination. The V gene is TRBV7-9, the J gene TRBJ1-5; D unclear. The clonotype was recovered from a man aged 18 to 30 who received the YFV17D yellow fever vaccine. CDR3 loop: CASSTGAPLVSNQPQHF. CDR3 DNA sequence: TGTGCCAGCAGCACCGGAGCCCCGCTCGTTAGCAATCAGCCCCAGCATTTT.